This T cell receptor (beta chain) emerged from a study of regulatory dendritic cells for organ transplantation. Study-level findings and limits: Regulatory dendritic cells appeared to expand memory CD8+ clones less than mature ones.

Only in-frame clones appear in the TCRdb table, and some are missing; sequencing was by immunoSEQ multiplex PCR. Among fewer than 50,000 clones listed, around nine tenths were seen once. From germline, CDR1 is WSHSY and CDR2 SAAADI. The CDR3 has 16 residues. V lost 4 bases, J lost 1 base, and 8 bases stayed unmatched. As regards this clone: What it binds is not known.

The sample taken for sequencing was naive CD8+ T cells from blood. Subset indicated: CD45RA+ naive T cells. The source of this sequence is a human donor in good health. This rearrangement joins TRBV10-2 to TRBJ2-3, with TRBD2 matching 7 bases. This chain's CDR3 is CASSASGTLRTDTQYF. The CDR3 bases are TGCGCCAGCAGTGCCAGCGGGACTTTACGCACAGATACGCAGTATTTT.